The 11 T cell receptor beta chains listed next were all sequenced from one sample in a study of metastatic and nonmetastatic thyroid tumors. TCRdb re-called the PCR reads with MiXCR. The repertoire includes about 15,000 clones, approximately 30% of them detected once, and 45% to 55% sits in the top ten. No patient received treatment before thyroid surgery. The sequenced material came from tumor tissue. These receptors came from a male donor with papillary thyroid cancer or a benign thyroid nodule (not recorded which). Some clones in this sample may be carry-over from other donors' samples.

This clone has a count of ten or more. For the CDR3, the DNA is TGTGCCAGCGGTAGGCCGAACACCGGGGAGCTGTTTTTT. Translating it yields CASGRPNTGELFF. The chain is built from TRBV6-1 and TRBJ2-2; D is unclear. Per germline, CDR1 MNHNS and CDR2 SASEGT. Trimming removed 8 bases from V and 0 bases from J, with 7 bases in between. The CDR3 length is 13 residues.

Points on this clone: A junction end diverges from the germline sequence, so it may reflect a read error. V is TRBV6-1 and J is TRBJ1-1; no clear D gene. CDR1 MNHNS and CDR2 SASEGT come from the germline V gene. The CDR3 is made up of 17 amino acids. This CDR3 is CASSLRDIGRRHTESFF. The CDR3 DNA sequence: TGTGCCAGCAGCCTCCGGGATATAGGGCGGCGGCACACTGAATCTTTCTTT.

This clone turned up a few times. CDR3 protein: CAISGAGANEQFF. The CDR3 region has the DNA TGTGCCATCAGTGGGGCAGGGGCAAATGAGCAGTTCTTC. The rearrangement links TRBV10-3 to TRBJ2-5, with D possibly being TRBD1 (6 bases). The tail of the sequence fits TRBJ2-1 better, so the J call may be wrong. CDR3 length: 13 residues. Germline V gene lookup returns CDR1 ENHRY and CDR2 SYGVKD.

This clone turned up a few times. V and J are TRBV6-2 or TRBV6-3 and TRBJ2-3, with TRBD2 matching over 7 bases. The CDR3 runs 17 residues. V lost 2 bases, J lost 0 bases, and 8 bases stayed unmatched. Germline V CDR1 and CDR2: MNHEY, SVGEGT. The CDR3: CASSYHRAGVSTDTQYF. CDR3 sequence (DNA): TGTGCCAGCAGTTACCATCGGGCGGGAGTCAGCACAGATACGCAGTATTTT.

In its sample, this clone was seen many times. The rearrangement links TRBV3-1 to TRBJ2-3; TRBD2 is a possible D gene (6 bases). Germline lookup yields CDR1 LGHDT and CDR2 YNNKEL (reference sequence). V gave up 4 bases and J gave up 2 bases, with 10 bases separating them. The CDR3 totals 14 residues. The CDR3 sequence is CASSLLAATDTQYF. CDR3 in DNA: TGTGCCAGCAGCCTATTAGCGGCCACAGATACGCAGTATTTT.

By frequency in the sample, this clone is medium-sized (0.01 to 0.1%). The V call is TRBV24-1, the J call TRBJ1-5; TRBD1 agrees at 8 bases. The CDR3 extends over 14 amino acids. Germline V lookup: CDR1 KGHDR, CDR2 SFDVKD. The trim removed 4 bases at V and 7 bases at J, leaving 5 bases unmatched. CDR3 loop: CATSDSDRAQPQHF. The CDR3 region has the DNA TGTGCCACCAGTGACTCGGACAGGGCGCAGCCCCAGCATTTT.

This sequence joins TRBV2 and TRBJ2-3, with D perhaps matching TRBD2 (5 bases). V lost 4 bases to trimming and J lost 7 bases, with 18 bases between them. Germline-derived CDR1 and CDR2 are SNHLY and FYNNEI. This CDR3 is 15 amino acids long. The CDR3 region is CASSGELLGLYTQYF. Written as DNA, the CDR3 is TGTGCCAGCAGTGGGGAGTTACTAGGTTTATATACGCAGTATTTT.

This clone qualifies as medium-sized. The chain uses TRBV2 and TRBJ2-5, with TRBD1 matching over 12 bases. Germline assignment: CDR1 SNHLY and CDR2 FYNNEI. J was trimmed by 5 bases and V by 5 bases; bases with no gene match: 6. The CDR3 loop spans 15 amino acids. The CDR3 here is CASSSGQGAGETQYF. The CDR3 DNA sequence: TGTGCCAGCAGTTCGGGACAGGGGGCGGGGGAGACCCAGTACTTC.

The J gene is TRBJ2-7, the V gene TRBV19; 8 positions match TRBD1. Germline V CDR1 and CDR2: LNHDA, SQIVND (reference sequence). The length of the CDR3 is 13 residues. The V and J ends lost 5 bases and 13 bases, in that order; junction bases with no gene match: 13. The DNA for the CDR3 is TGTGCCAGTAGTCGGACAGGGACCGACGATCATTACTTC. As protein: CASSRTGTDDHYF.

The rearrangement uses TRBV2 and TRBJ1-2, with 7 bases fitting TRBD1. The CDR3 extends over 13 amino acids. Germline CDR1 is SNHLY and CDR2 is FYNNEI. The CDR3 loop reads CGRRIGQEGVYTF. The CDR3 DNA is TGTGGCAGGAGGATCGGACAGGAGGGAGTCTACACCTTC.

Points on this clone: The germline gene is not matched at one end of the junction; a read error may be the cause. This sequence joins TRBV2 and TRBJ2-7; 7 bases agree with TRBD2. The CDR3 has 15 amino acids. Germline assignment: CDR1 SNHLY and CDR2 FYNNEI. Written as DNA, the CDR3 is TGTGCCCGCAGGCCGGGACTATCGGGAGCCTACGAGCAGTACTTC. This codes for CARRPGLSGAYEQYF.